The 26 T cell receptor beta chains reported below all come from one sample, sequenced in a study of early T cells in non-severe SARS-CoV-2 infection. TCRdb analysed the 5' RACE reads with MiXCR anew, one entry per CDR3 protein. The data contain over 80,000 distinct CDR3 sequences, more than 13% of them singletons. Sequenced input: whole blood. Every receptor here comes from an adult who was a healthcare worker with PCR-confirmed SARS-CoV-2 infection or an uninfected control (not recorded which).

The chain links TRBV7-6 to TRBJ1-2; TRBD1 might be the D (6 bases). Germline lookup yields CDR1 SGHVS and CDR2 FNYEAQ. Trimming pared 8 bases from V and 6 bases from J, leaving 16 bases between. This CDR3 comprises 13 residues. CDR3 DNA: TGTGCCAGCGGGGAGGAGGGGGGCGATGGCTACACCTTC. This gives the protein CASGEEGGDGYTF.

As to this clonotype: This CDR3 is missing its conserved last phenylalanine or tryptophan, likely due to a read error. CDR3 sequence: CASSETWKETQYL. The DNA of the CDR3 is TGTGCCAGCAGTGAAACGTGGAAAGAGACCCAGTACCTC. The chain recombines TRBV6-1 with TRBJ2-5; D gene unclear. Trimming shortened V by 2 bases and J by 3 bases, and 7 bases separated the two germline ends. The CDR3 is 13 amino acids. In germline, CDR1 is MNHNS, CDR2 SASEGT.

This clonotype was detected only a few times. This chain connects TRBV6-5 to TRBJ1-6; D call uncertain. The length of the CDR3 is 17 residues. CDR1 and CDR2 (germline): MNHEY, SVGAGI. The V end lost 5 bases, the J end lost 5 bases, and 19 bases lay between the germline ends. The CDR3 coding sequence is TGTGCCAGCAGTAGATCACAGTTCATTTCCGATAATTCACCCCTCCACTTT. It specifies CASSRSQFISDNSPLHF.

V is TRBV20-1 and J is TRBJ2-3, with TRBD2 identical over 8 bases. This CDR3 region has 16 residues. After removal of 0 bases from V and 4 bases from J, the junction contained 9 bases not matched to a gene. Germline loops: CDR1 DFQATT, CDR2 SNEGSKA (reference sequence). As DNA, the CDR3 is TGCAGTGCTAGAGATTACCGGGGGGGCCGGCCAGATACGCAGTATTTT. As protein: CSARDYRGGRPDTQYF.

This clonotype was recorded at least ten times. This rearrangement joins TRBV20-1 to TRBJ2-3; 10 nucleotides align to TRBD2. The ends lost 6 bases at V and 10 bases at J; junction bases unmatched: 7. The CDR3 sequence is 12 residues long. Germline assignment: CDR1 DFQATT and CDR2 SNEGSKA (reference sequence). The CDR3 reads CSANSGGQPQYF. CDR3 bases: TGCAGTGCCAATAGCGGGGGGCAGCCGCAGTATTTT.

This clonotype occurred a few times. The chain joins TRBV12-3 or TRBV12-4 to TRBJ1-1; D remains ambiguous. The V end was cut by 2 bases, the J end by 0 bases, with 4 bases between. CDR3 length: 13 amino acids. CDR3 residues: CASSLTMNTEAFF. The CDR3 DNA is TGTGCCAGCAGTTTAACCATGAACACTGAAGCTTTCTTT.

This clonotype was seen a few times. CDR3 nucleotides: TGTGCCAGCAGCGGGCCAAATTCACCCCTCCACTTT. This codes for CASSGPNSPLHF. The chain has TRBV12-3 or TRBV12-4 and TRBJ1-6; D not resolved. CDR3 size: 12 residues. Trimming cost V 6 bases and J 7 bases, with 7 bases left between them.

The table lists this clonotype with many counts. This chain links TRBV19 with TRBJ2-7, with 7 bases that match TRBD1. Germline V gene sequence: CDR1 LNHDA, CDR2 SQIVND (reference sequence). The CDR3 loop spans 14 amino acids. The ends lost 3 bases at V and 2 bases at J; junction bases unmatched: 4. The CDR3 nucleotides read TGTGCCAGTAGTATTATGGGACAGACCTACGAGCAGTACTTC. Residues: CASSIMGQTYEQYF.

In this sample, this clonotype turned up a few times. The V gene is TRBV29-1, the J gene TRBJ1-1, with 7 nucleotides matching TRBD1. Germline loops: CDR1 SQVTM, CDR2 ANQGSEA. The CDR3 is 11 residues long. V lost 3 bases to trimming and J lost 7 bases; unmatched junction nucleotides: 2. CDR3 amino acids: CSVEGQLEAFF. As DNA, the CDR3 is TGCAGCGTTGAGGGACAGCTTGAAGCTTTCTTT.

The V gene is TRBV11-2, the J gene TRBJ2-1, with D possibly being TRBD2 (7 bases). Germline-derived CDR1 and CDR2 are SGHAT and FQNNGV. The CDR3 is 13 amino acids. Trimming removed 5 bases from V and 6 bases from J, with 11 bases in between. DNA for the CDR3: TGTGCCAGCAGCGGGGGGGCCCCCAATGAGCAGTTCTTC. Amino acids: CASSGGAPNEQFF.

The genes are TRBV6-6 and TRBJ1-1; TRBD1 might be the D (6 bases). Germline V gene sequence: CDR1 MNHNY, CDR2 SVGAGI (reference sequence). This CDR3 has 13 residues. Trimming shortened V by 6 bases and J by 5 bases, and 13 bases separated the two germline ends. CDR3 in DNA: TGTGCCAGCAGCCCCAGGGGTGGGACTGAAGCTTTCTTT. It encodes CASSPRGGTEAFF.

A single count supports this clonotype. The V gene is TRBV3-1, the J gene TRBJ2-5, with D unclear. V was pared by 4 bases and J by 2 bases, with 11 bases between. The CDR3 has 14 residues. Germline V CDR1 and CDR2: LGHDT, YNNKEL (reference sequence). This chain's CDR3 is CASSPSLPQETQYF. The CDR3 DNA reads TGTGCCAGCAGCCCGAGTTTGCCTCAAGAGACCCAGTACTTC.

This clonotype was recorded a few times. The chain is built from TRBV5-1 and TRBJ2-5; tentatively, D is TRBD1 (8 bases). V was shortened by 0 bases and J by 10 bases, with 22 bases between the two germline ends. Germline CDR1 and CDR2: SGHRS and YFSETQ. The CDR3 extends over 16 amino acids. The CDR3 bases are TGCGCCAGCAGCTTGGAACCTAGCGGTCAACAGGGGGGCCAGTACTTC. As protein: CASSLEPSGQQGGQYF.

This clonotype came up many times. The chain recombines TRBV6-1 with TRBJ1-1, with a possible D match to TRBD1 (5 bases). Germline CDR1 is MNHNS and CDR2 is SASEGT. The CDR3 runs 16 residues. Trimming stripped 1 base from V and 6 bases from J, with 18 bases between. The DNA of the CDR3 is TGTGCCAGCAGTGAAGAAGTGGGGCCAGGTAGCGCTGAAGCTTTCTTT. Its protein product is CASSEEVGPGSAEAFF.

This clonotype occurred a few times. The gene calls are TRBV6-2 or TRBV6-3 and TRBJ2-1; 14 bases line up with TRBD2. This CDR3 is built from 15 residues. Looked up from germline, CDR1 is MNHEY and CDR2 is SVGEGT. Trimming took 6 bases from V and 7 from J; bases not matched to a gene: 5. CDR3 coding DNA: TGTGCCAGCAGCAAGACTAGCGGGGGGGCAAATGAGCAGTTCTTC. It codes for CASSKTSGGANEQFF.

The chain links TRBV11-2 to TRBJ2-3; 7 nucleotides match TRBD1. The CDR3 has 16 amino acids. Germline CDR1 SGHAT, CDR2 FQNNGV. Losses at the gene ends were 5 bases for V and 1 base for J; bases not matched to a gene: 9. The CDR3 spells CASSRTNTGGTDTQYF. In DNA, the CDR3 is TGTGCCAGCAGCCGAACGAACACAGGGGGCACAGATACGCAGTATTTT.

The V call is TRBV11-2, the J call TRBJ1-2, with TRBD1 identical over 7 bases. CDR1 and CDR2 (germline): SGHAT, FQNNGV. Germline trimming cut 5 bases from V and 2 bases from J; bases unmatched to any gene: 8. The CDR3 is 15 residues long. CDR3 coding DNA: TGTGCCAGCAGCACGACAGGGAAAGTGAACTATGGCTACACCTTC. The encoded protein is CASSTTGKVNYGYTF.

This clonotype has more than one count but fewer than ten. The J gene is TRBJ2-7, the V gene TRBV7-2, with a tentative D call TRBD1 (6 bases). This CDR3 comprises 15 residues. The germline V and J ends were trimmed by 5 bases and 2 bases, with 16 bases remaining between them. CDR1 SGHTA and CDR2 FQGNSA come from the germline V gene. The CDR3 sequence is CASSLQRQATYEQYF. The CDR3 coding sequence is TGTGCCAGCAGCCTACAAAGACAGGCGACCTACGAGCAGTACTTC.

V and J are TRBV20-1 and TRBJ1-6, with a weak D call TRBD1 (6 bases). The germline CDR1 and CDR2 sequences are DFQATT and SNEGSKA (reference sequence). The CDR3 is made up of 14 amino acids. V lost 5 bases and J lost 10, with 18 bases in between. The CDR3 sequence is CSAPPGQFRSPLHF. The CDR3 region has the DNA TGCAGTGCTCCCCCAGGACAGTTCAGATCACCCCTCCACTTT.

This clonotype was seen many times. CDR3 amino acids: CASSFNGDHQPQHF. In DNA, the CDR3 is TGTGCCAGCAGTTTTAATGGGGATCATCAGCCCCAGCATTTT. V is TRBV28 and J is TRBJ1-5; the D is unclear. This CDR3 has 14 amino acids. Per germline, CDR1 MDHEN and CDR2 SYDVKM. The V end lost 3 bases, the J end lost 5 bases, and 11 bases lay between the germline ends.

This chain connects TRBV6-2 or TRBV6-3 to TRBJ2-3; 7 nucleotides agree with TRBD1. The CDR3 is 15 amino acids. Germline V gene data show CDR1 as MNHEY and CDR2 as SVGEGT. V lost 2 bases to trimming and J lost 4 bases; unmatched junction nucleotides: 6. The CDR3 sequence: CASSYEGALSDTQYF. The DNA for the CDR3 is TGTGCCAGCAGTTACGAGGGGGCCCTTTCAGATACGCAGTATTTT.

This clonotype has just a few counts. J is TRBJ1-2 and V is TRBV12-3 or TRBV12-4; a weak D match, TRBD1 (6 bases). Trimming stripped 6 bases from V and 8 bases from J, with 22 bases between. CDR3 length: 15 amino acids. The CDR3 DNA is TGTGCCAGCAGAGGGGGTATGGCGGAACGTGGAGGCTACACCTTC. Translating gives CASRGGMAERGGYTF.

The chain is built from TRBV2 and TRBJ2-1, with TRBD2 matching over 7 bases. This CDR3 has 16 residues. The trim removed 4 bases at V and 5 bases at J, leaving 11 bases unmatched. CDR1 is SNHLY and CDR2 is FYNNEI in the germline V gene. Written as DNA, the CDR3 is TGTGCCAGCAGTGGCCCGAGTGGGGGGGTCGACAATGAGCAGTTCTTC. Amino acid sequence: CASSGPSGGVDNEQFF.

This clonotype was observed a few times. The J gene is TRBJ2-3, the V gene TRBV11-2, with 7 positions matching TRBD2. The CDR3 runs to 14 residues. The V segment lost 5 bases and the J segment 1 base; nucleotides outside the gene matches: 3. Germline V lookup: CDR1 SGHAT, CDR2 FQNNGV. The DNA of the CDR3 is TGTGCCAGCAGCAACAGCGGGGGCACAGATACGCAGTATTTT. It is translated as CASSNSGGTDTQYF.

This clonotype showed up many times. The chain is built from TRBV29-1 and TRBJ2-7, with 8 positions matching TRBD2. Germline lookup yields CDR1 SQVTM and CDR2 ANQGSEA. With V trimmed by 4 bases and J by 1 base, 6 bases remained unmatched. The CDR3 has 14 amino acids. The CDR3 DNA reads as TGCAGCGTTGGCGGCGGGGGGAAGTCCTACGAGCAGTACTTC. Translation: CSVGGGGKSYEQYF.

Only a few counts were recorded for this clonotype. This chain links TRBV19 with TRBJ2-2; D may be TRBD1 (5 bases). This CDR3 contains 16 residues. The V and J ends lost 2 bases and 6 bases respectively, with 16 bases between them. The germline gives CDR1 LNHDA, CDR2 SQIVND (reference sequence). The CDR3 DNA reads as TGTGCCAGTAGTATACAGGGTACATCGGGCGCCGGGGAGCTGTTTTTT. It yields the protein CASSIQGTSGAGELFF.